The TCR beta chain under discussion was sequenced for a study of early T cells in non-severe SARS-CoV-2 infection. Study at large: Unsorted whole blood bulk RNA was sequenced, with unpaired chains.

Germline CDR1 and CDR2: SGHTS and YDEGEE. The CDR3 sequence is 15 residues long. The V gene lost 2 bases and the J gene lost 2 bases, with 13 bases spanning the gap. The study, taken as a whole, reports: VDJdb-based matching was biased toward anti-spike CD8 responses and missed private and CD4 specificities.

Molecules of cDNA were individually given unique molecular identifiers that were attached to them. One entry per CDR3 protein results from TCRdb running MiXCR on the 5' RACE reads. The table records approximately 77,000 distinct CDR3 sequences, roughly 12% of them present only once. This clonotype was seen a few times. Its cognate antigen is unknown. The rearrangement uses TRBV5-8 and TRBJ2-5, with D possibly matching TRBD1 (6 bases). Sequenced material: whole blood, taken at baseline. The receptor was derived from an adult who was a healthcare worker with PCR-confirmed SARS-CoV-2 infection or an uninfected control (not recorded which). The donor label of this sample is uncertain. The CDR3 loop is CASSLPDRPQETQYF. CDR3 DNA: TGTGCCAGCAGCTTACCGGACAGACCTCAAGAGACCCAGTACTTC.